This T cell receptor beta chain is drawn from a study of preoperative IRX-2 immunotherapy in early breast cancer. Treatment defined: preoperative locoregional IRX-2 cytokine immunotherapy. Preoperative locoregional IRX-2 cytokine immunotherapy was tested in the phase Ib source study. TCRdb's copy holds only in-frame clones and misses some; the assay was immunoSEQ multiplex PCR. The data show a few thousand clones, about four fifths seen once. The CDR3 has 17 amino acids. The gene calls are TRBV1 and TRBJ2-1; TRBD2, the table's D call, lacks a check against the DNA. TRBV1 is an annotated pseudogene. The sample was tumor tissue, taken after IRX-2 immunotherapy. The TCR was taken from a human donor with breast cancer. In DNA form, the CDR3 reads TGCGCCAGCAGCCAAGTGGGAGCAGGACCCACCTACAATGAGCAGTTCTTC. It is translated as CASSQVGAGPTYNEQFF.